This T cell receptor (beta chain) appears in the sequencing data of a study of response to subunit inactivated influenza vaccine. Whole-study findings and limits: Few new T cells, the authors suggested, are recruited by each seasonal influenza vaccination.

TCRdb re-called the RT-PCR reads with MiXCR, one entry per CDR3 protein. The table lists over 150,000 distinct CDR3 sequences, 13% to 15% of them singletons. Worth noting for this clonotype: Its specificity is unknown.

Sequenced here: CD8+ T cells sorted from PBMCs, sampled about 5 days after vaccination. The clonotype comes from a man in his fifties or sixties who received an inactivated influenza vaccine.

CDR3 in DNA: TGCGCCAGCAGCCAAGACGGGGACCGGGACGGACTCTCCTACGAGCAGTACTTC. Encoded protein: CASSQDGDRDGLSYEQYF. The gene calls are TRBV4-1 and TRBJ2-7; possibly TRBD1 or TRBD2 for D (5 bases each). This CDR3 is 18 amino acids long. Germline V CDR1 and CDR2: MGHRA, YSYEKL. Between the trimmed V and J ends, which lost 0 bases and 0 bases, there was a span of 18 bases.